This T cell receptor beta chain derives from a study of regulatory T cells in long-lasting Graves disease. About the study: Graves' patients with a new diagnosis had received antithyroid drugs under 3 months.

V lost 0 bases and J lost 6, with 6 bases in between. The CDR3 extends over 13 amino acids. The V gene's germline CDR1 is SGDLS and CDR2 YYNGEE. Building the TCR beta libraries relied on iRepertoire HTBI primers, and CDR3 regions underwent Arm-PCR. TCRdb redid the calling of the multiplex PCR reads with MiXCR, one entry per CDR3 protein. The table has 360,000 or so distinct CDR3 sequences, 15% to 20% seen once. The study's findings and limits: Under persistent disease, TRBV28, TRBJ1-2 and TRBJ2-5 were used preferentially.

The time point here: newly diagnosed GD, antithyroid drugs for less than 3 months. The TCR library used RNA extracted from PBMCs. This clonotype was recorded a few times. Antigen unknown. These records were also assigned to another study, of T cells in Graves' hyperthyroidism and ophthalmopathy. As reported in that work: Through a model of 13 V-J features, ophthalmopathy was separated from stable hyperthyroidism. It was a median about 6.5 months before onset that the model predicted ophthalmopathy.

This sequence joins TRBV9 and TRBJ2-2; D is undetermined. The clonotype comes from a man aged 35-49 years with Graves disease. The sequencing here drew on peripheral blood mononuclear cells (PBMCs), taken at new diagnosis, from a patient treated with antithyroid drugs. CDR3 sequence (DNA): TGTGCCAGCAGCGTAGTAGGGTCCGGGGAGCTGTTTTTT. It encodes CASSVVGSGELFF.